This T cell receptor beta chain was identified in a study of immune reconstitution after stem cell transplant in scleroderma. TCRdb passed the RT-PCR reads through MiXCR, listing each CDR3 protein once. The top ten clones hold less than 5% of a sample with thousands of distinct CDR3 sequences, 7.5% to 9.5% of them seen once. The clonotype originates from a male donor with systemic sclerosis. This specimen was collected before or after autologous hematopoietic stem cell transplantation (not recorded which).

The CDR3 bases are TGTGCCAGCAGTCCCGCAGCCTTGTACGAGCAGTACTTC. As protein: CASSPAALYEQYF. The chain recombines TRBV6-2 or TRBV6-3 with TRBJ2-7, with no clear D. In germline, CDR1 is MNHEY, CDR2 SVGEGT. V was shortened by 5 bases and J by 4 bases, with 12 bases between the two germline ends. This CDR3 spans 13 amino acids.